Listed below are T cell receptor beta chains from one sample, sequenced in a study of CD8 T cells in ankylosing spondylitis. MiXCR, run by TCRdb on the 5' RACE reads, gives a single entry per CDR3 protein. The sample holds 150,000 to 200,000 distinct CDR3 sequences; 18% are singletons and the top ten take around 4.1%. Material for sequencing was blood, either unsorted or a sorted T cell fraction (not recorded which). The origin of the receptors is a male donor between 5 and 29 years old with ankylosing spondylitis or in good health (not recorded which). Both conserved end residues are part of each CDR3. Fields, in order: V gene, D gene, J gene, clone size, CDR3 DNA, CDR3 protein. The D gene is left open where the match is weak. Only some rows state a clone size, as once, few, many or a class for expanded clones.

v_call: TRBV20-1
d_call: -
j_call: TRBJ1-2
clone_size: -
cdr3_nt: TGCAGTGCTAGAGATCTGGGAAACAGCTATGGCTACACCTTC
cdr3_aa: CSARDLGNSYGYTF

v_call: TRBV10-3
d_call: -
j_call: TRBJ2-5
clone_size: many
cdr3_nt: TGTGCCGTCAGTTTAGAGATACAAGAGACCCAGTACTTC
cdr3_aa: CAVSLEIQETQYF

v_call: TRBV25-1
d_call: -
j_call: TRBJ2-2
clone_size: many
cdr3_nt: TGTGCCAGCAGTGAATCTTTGAGGGAGTATACCGGGGAGCTGTTTTTT
cdr3_aa: CASSESLREYTGELFF

v_call: TRBV7-2
d_call: -
j_call: TRBJ1-5
clone_size: few
cdr3_nt: TGTGCCAGCAGCTTAGTGGGGGCGGCGGGCAATCAGCCCCAGCATTTT
cdr3_aa: CASSLVGAAGNQPQHF

v_call: TRBV20-1
d_call: -
j_call: TRBJ2-1
clone_size: -
cdr3_nt: TGCAGTGGGGGCAGGGAAACCTACAATGAGCAGTTCTTC
cdr3_aa: CSGGRETYNEQFF

v_call: TRBV11-3
d_call: -
j_call: TRBJ1-1
clone_size: many
cdr3_nt: TGTGCCAGCAGCTTGGGACACACCGACTTGGAGGTTGAAGCTTTCTTT
cdr3_aa: CASSLGHTDLEVEAFF

v_call: TRBV12-3/TRBV12-4
d_call: -
j_call: TRBJ1-3
clone_size: many
cdr3_nt: TGTGCCAGCAGCCCCACCGGACTGAACTCTGGAAACACCATATATTTT
cdr3_aa: CASSPTGLNSGNTIYF

v_call: TRBV30
d_call: -
j_call: TRBJ2-7
clone_size: -
cdr3_nt: TGTGCCTCCATAGGAGGGGGATCGTTCTACGAGCAGTACTTC
cdr3_aa: CASIGGGSFYEQYF

v_call: TRBV7-9
d_call: -
j_call: TRBJ2-2
clone_size: many
cdr3_nt: TGTGCCAGCAGCTTAGTGGTGGGTCCCGGGGAGCTGTTTTTT
cdr3_aa: CASSLVVGPGELFF

v_call: TRBV6-2/TRBV6-3
d_call: TRBD2
j_call: TRBJ2-2
clone_size: many
cdr3_nt: TGTGCCAGCAGTACAGCCCCCGGGACTAGCGAGCACACCGGGGAGCTGTTTTTT
cdr3_aa: CASSTAPGTSEHTGELFF

v_call: TRBV5-5
d_call: TRBD1
j_call: TRBJ2-7
clone_size: many
cdr3_nt: TGTGCCGCCGCCTTGGACAGGGGCTACGAGCAGTACTTC
cdr3_aa: CAAALDRGYEQYF

v_call: TRBV5-1
d_call: -
j_call: TRBJ2-6
clone_size: many
cdr3_nt: TGCGCCAGCAGCACCCGGACCTCTGGGGCCAACGTCCTGACTTTC
cdr3_aa: CASSTRTSGANVLTF

v_call: TRBV12-3/TRBV12-4
d_call: -
j_call: TRBJ2-3
clone_size: many
cdr3_nt: TGTGCCAGCAGTTTACAGGGTCAGACAGGCACAGATACGCAGTATTTT
cdr3_aa: CASSLQGQTGTDTQYF

v_call: TRBV20-1
d_call: TRBD1
j_call: TRBJ2-1
clone_size: few
cdr3_nt: TGCAGTGCTAAACAGGGGGCGGAAGATGAGCAGTTCTTC
cdr3_aa: CSAKQGAEDEQFF

v_call: TRBV24-1
d_call: -
j_call: TRBJ2-1
clone_size: few
cdr3_nt: TGTGCCACCCAGACTACGAACTACAATGAGCAGTTCTTC
cdr3_aa: CATQTTNYNEQFF

v_call: TRBV6-5
d_call: -
j_call: TRBJ2-5
clone_size: -
cdr3_nt: TGTGCCAGCAGTTACATGGGGACACCGCAAGAGACCCAGTACTTC
cdr3_aa: CASSYMGTPQETQYF

v_call: TRBV3-1
d_call: -
j_call: TRBJ2-1
clone_size: many
cdr3_nt: TGTGCCAGCAGCCAAGAACTAGCCCATGGGGATGAGCAGTTCTTC
cdr3_aa: CASSQELAHGDEQFF

v_call: TRBV6-5
d_call: -
j_call: TRBJ1-3
clone_size: -
cdr3_nt: TGTGCCAGCAGTTCCAGGACAGACTACTCTGGAAACACCATATATTTT
cdr3_aa: CASSSRTDYSGNTIYF

v_call: TRBV29-1
d_call: -
j_call: TRBJ2-7
clone_size: many
cdr3_nt: TGCAGCGTTGAAACGGAGGCCCCCACCTACGAGCAGTACTTC
cdr3_aa: CSVETEAPTYEQYF

v_call: TRBV7-8
d_call: -
j_call: TRBJ2-5
clone_size: many
cdr3_nt: TGTGCCAGCAGCTTACAGGCCTTAAAGACCCAGTACTTC
cdr3_aa: CASSLQALKTQYF

v_call: TRBV5-1
d_call: -
j_call: TRBJ2-1
clone_size: many
cdr3_nt: TGCGCCAGCAGCTCCTCAGTTTCGACCGATGAGCAGTTCTTC
cdr3_aa: CASSSSVSTDEQFF

v_call: TRBV5-4
d_call: -
j_call: TRBJ1-1
clone_size: few
cdr3_nt: TGTGCCAGCAGCTTGGGTTGGGGTAACATGAACACTGAAGCTTTCTTT
cdr3_aa: CASSLGWGNMNTEAFF

v_call: TRBV12-3/TRBV12-4
d_call: -
j_call: TRBJ1-3
clone_size: -
cdr3_nt: TGTGCCAGCAGTCCACGGACAGCGTCGGACACCATATATTTT
cdr3_aa: CASSPRTASDTIYF

v_call: TRBV12-3/TRBV12-4
d_call: TRBD2
j_call: TRBJ2-7
clone_size: many
cdr3_nt: TGTGCCAGCAGTGGATTAGCGGGAGGACCCCACGAGCAGTACTTC
cdr3_aa: CASSGLAGGPHEQYF

v_call: TRBV20-1
d_call: TRBD2
j_call: TRBJ2-1
clone_size: -
cdr3_nt: TGCAGTGCTACAGGGACTAGCGGGAGCTACAATGAGCAGTTCTTC
cdr3_aa: CSATGTSGSYNEQFF

v_call: TRBV10-3
d_call: TRBD2
j_call: TRBJ2-2
clone_size: many
cdr3_nt: TGTGCCATCGGATTCGAGGGAGGGAGGTCCGGGGAGCTGTTTTTT
cdr3_aa: CAIGFEGGRSGELFF

v_call: TRBV2
d_call: -
j_call: TRBJ1-1
clone_size: many
cdr3_nt: TGTGCCAGCAGGATACAGGGGAACACTGAAGCTTTCTTT
cdr3_aa: CASRIQGNTEAFF

v_call: TRBV6-5
d_call: -
j_call: TRBJ1-4
clone_size: many
cdr3_nt: TGTGCCAGCAGTTACTCGGTCGGGGTAACTAATGAAAAACTGTTTTTT
cdr3_aa: CASSYSVGVTNEKLFF

v_call: TRBV12-5
d_call: -
j_call: TRBJ2-1
clone_size: many
cdr3_nt: TGTGCTAGTGGTTTGGACCAGAATGAGCAGTTCTTC
cdr3_aa: CASGLDQNEQFF

v_call: TRBV5-1
d_call: TRBD1
j_call: TRBJ1-2
clone_size: many
cdr3_nt: TGCGCCAGCAGCCCGAGGACAGGGGATGGCTACACCTTC
cdr3_aa: CASSPRTGDGYTF

v_call: TRBV10-3
d_call: TRBD1
j_call: TRBJ2-1
clone_size: many
cdr3_nt: TGTGCCATCAGTGAAGTAGGGACAGGATTATTTCGCGGGACAACGTACAATGAGCAGTTCTTC
cdr3_aa: CAISEVGTGLFRGTTYNEQFF

v_call: TRBV20-1
d_call: TRBD1
j_call: TRBJ1-1
clone_size: many
cdr3_nt: TGCAGTGCGCGATACAGGGGGAACACTGAAGCTTTCTTT
cdr3_aa: CSARYRGNTEAFF

v_call: TRBV5-8
d_call: -
j_call: TRBJ2-5
clone_size: few
cdr3_nt: TGTGCCAGCAGCTCCACCGGGACACCTAATCAAGAGACCCAGTACTTC
cdr3_aa: CASSSTGTPNQETQYF

v_call: TRBV9
d_call: -
j_call: TRBJ2-1
clone_size: -
cdr3_nt: TGTGCCAGCAGCGTAGCTCCTGGCCCAACTTACAATGAGCAGTTCTTC
cdr3_aa: CASSVAPGPTYNEQFF

v_call: TRBV27
d_call: -
j_call: TRBJ2-7
clone_size: many
cdr3_nt: TGTGCCAGCAGTTTGGGACGGATCGCCTACGAGCAGTACTTC
cdr3_aa: CASSLGRIAYEQYF

v_call: TRBV6-2/TRBV6-3
d_call: TRBD1
j_call: TRBJ1-1
clone_size: many
cdr3_nt: TGTGCCAGCAGCCCCTTCGGACAGGGATGGACTGAAGCTTTCTTT
cdr3_aa: CASSPFGQGWTEAFF

v_call: TRBV12-3/TRBV12-4
d_call: TRBD2
j_call: TRBJ2-5
clone_size: many
cdr3_nt: TGTGCCAGCAGTTTATCGCGGCTAGCGGTAGAGACCCAGTACTTC
cdr3_aa: CASSLSRLAVETQYF

v_call: TRBV6-5
d_call: -
j_call: TRBJ2-1
clone_size: many
cdr3_nt: TGTGCCAGCGGGGGGAGTGAGCAGTTCTTC
cdr3_aa: CASGGSEQFF

v_call: TRBV10-3
d_call: TRBD1
j_call: TRBJ2-3
clone_size: many
cdr3_nt: TGTGCCATCGTGGCGACAGGGGGCTCAGATACGCAGTATTTT
cdr3_aa: CAIVATGGSDTQYF

v_call: TRBV7-7
d_call: TRBD1
j_call: TRBJ2-1
clone_size: many
cdr3_nt: TGTGCCAGCAGCTTAGGAGTCGGGCAGGGGGCCTACAATGAGCAGTTCTTC
cdr3_aa: CASSLGVGQGAYNEQFF

v_call: TRBV5-6
d_call: -
j_call: TRBJ2-7
clone_size: many
cdr3_nt: TGTGCCAGCACCCTCGGGGCGGGGGCGACCTACGAGCAGTACTTC
cdr3_aa: CASTLGAGATYEQYF

v_call: TRBV11-2
d_call: -
j_call: TRBJ2-1
clone_size: few
cdr3_nt: TGTGCCAGCAGCTTAGTCGCCGGGGCTGACTACAATGAGCAGTTCTTC
cdr3_aa: CASSLVAGADYNEQFF

v_call: TRBV10-3
d_call: -
j_call: TRBJ2-2
clone_size: -
cdr3_nt: TGTGCCATCAGTACAGCTGGGGAGCTGTTTTTT
cdr3_aa: CAISTAGELFF

v_call: TRBV20-1
d_call: -
j_call: TRBJ2-1
clone_size: many
cdr3_nt: TGCAGTGCTAGAGACCCTCGGGGCAGTCATGAGCAGTTCTTC
cdr3_aa: CSARDPRGSHEQFF

v_call: TRBV12-3/TRBV12-4
d_call: -
j_call: TRBJ2-2
clone_size: many
cdr3_nt: TGTGCCAGCAGGGGGCTCAGTATCACCGGGGAGCTGTTTTTT
cdr3_aa: CASRGLSITGELFF

v_call: TRBV29-1
d_call: TRBD1
j_call: TRBJ2-1
clone_size: few
cdr3_nt: TGCAGCGTTGAGCCGGGACAGGGTAACAATGAGCAGTTCTTC
cdr3_aa: CSVEPGQGNNEQFF

v_call: TRBV11-2
d_call: -
j_call: TRBJ1-3
clone_size: many
cdr3_nt: TGTGCCAGCAGTTTACCACAGGAAAACACCATATATTTT
cdr3_aa: CASSLPQENTIYF

v_call: TRBV12-3/TRBV12-4
d_call: -
j_call: TRBJ2-2
clone_size: many
cdr3_nt: TGTGCCAGCAGTTTTGAAACCGCGGGACATAACACCGGGGAGCTGTTTTTT
cdr3_aa: CASSFETAGHNTGELFF

v_call: TRBV6-5
d_call: -
j_call: TRBJ1-6
clone_size: many
cdr3_nt: TGTGCCAGCACCGAAAGACAGACTAATTCACCCCTCCACTTT
cdr3_aa: CASTERQTNSPLHF

v_call: TRBV9
d_call: -
j_call: TRBJ2-6
clone_size: -
cdr3_nt: TGTGCCAGCAGCGACCTCCTGGGGGGGGCCAACGTCCTGACTTTC
cdr3_aa: CASSDLLGGANVLTF

v_call: TRBV30
d_call: -
j_call: TRBJ2-2
clone_size: many
cdr3_nt: TGTGCCTGGAGTGTACGACGGGAGTCGGAGCTGTTTTTT
cdr3_aa: CAWSVRRESELFF

v_call: TRBV7-9
d_call: -
j_call: TRBJ2-1
clone_size: many
cdr3_nt: TGTGCCAGCCAACGGACTACCTCCTACAATGAGCAGTTCTTC
cdr3_aa: CASQRTTSYNEQFF

v_call: TRBV28
d_call: -
j_call: TRBJ1-1
clone_size: many
cdr3_nt: TGTGCCAGCAGTTTATACAGGGATGGCACTGAAGCTTTCTTT
cdr3_aa: CASSLYRDGTEAFF

v_call: TRBV5-1
d_call: TRBD2
j_call: TRBJ2-3
clone_size: -
cdr3_nt: TGCGCCAGCAGCTTGTCGGCTAGCGGGAACTCAGATACGCAGTATTTT
cdr3_aa: CASSLSASGNSDTQYF

v_call: TRBV28
d_call: -
j_call: TRBJ2-7
clone_size: many
cdr3_nt: TGTGCCAGCAGTTTAGGGGGGGCCGGCTACGAGCAGTACTTC
cdr3_aa: CASSLGGAGYEQYF